These 8 T cell receptor beta chains originate from one sample sequenced in a study of T cells after yellow fever vaccination. TCRdb re-analysed the 5' RACE reads in MiXCR, keeping a single row per CDR3 protein. The sample includes 200,000 to 300,000 distinct CDR3 sequences, 6.9% of them seen just once. The sample was CD4+ T cells sorted from PBMCs, taken 15 days after the yellow fever booster vaccination. The receptor set was obtained from a man aged 25 to 45 who received the YFV17D yellow fever vaccine.

This clonotype was observed at least ten times. V gene TRBV6-1 combines with J gene TRBJ2-2; maybe TRBD2 (5 bases). The germline gives CDR1 MNHNS, CDR2 SASEGT. This CDR3 spans 16 amino acids. The V and J ends lost 6 bases and 6 bases respectively, with 20 bases between them. CDR3 DNA sequence: TGTGCCAGCAGCTCCCGGGCGGGTGGAGTCGCCGGGGAGCTGTTTTTT. Translated, it gives CASSSRAGGVAGELFF.

The chain combines TRBV7-2 with TRBJ1-2; 7 bases line up with TRBD1. The V and J ends lost 1 base and 5 bases, in that order; junction bases with no gene match: 7. This CDR3 spans 15 amino acids. Germline CDR1 and CDR2: SGHTA and FQGNSA. CDR3 coding DNA: TGTGCCAGCAGCTTAGTGGAGGGGGCGCGATATGGCTACACCTTC. Translating gives CASSLVEGARYGYTF. Full variable domain (rest looked up from reference TRBV7-2 and TRBJ1-2): GAGVSQSPSNKVTEKGKDVELRCDPISGHTALYWYRQSLGQGLEFLIYFQGNSAPDKSGLPSDRFSAERTGGSVSTLTIQRTQQEDSAVYLCASSLVEGARYGYTFGSGTRLTVV.

In this sample, this clonotype turned up a few times. This chain uses TRBV11-2 with TRBJ2-1, with D possibly TRBD2 on 7 matching bases. The V and J ends lost 7 bases and 1 base respectively, with 23 bases between them. The CDR3 covers 18 residues. Per germline, CDR1 SGHAT and CDR2 FQNNGV. The CDR3 sequence: CASTHAEGGGRSYNEQFF. The CDR3 DNA is TGTGCCAGCACCCATGCGGAGGGGGGAGGGAGGTCCTACAATGAGCAGTTCTTC.

In this sample, this clonotype turned up many times. V usage is TRBV20-1 and J usage is TRBJ2-7; tentatively, D is TRBD2 (5 bases). V was pared by 1 base and J by 5 bases, with 15 bases between. Germline V gives CDR1 DFQATT, CDR2 SNEGSKA (reference sequence). The CDR3 covers 14 residues. The CDR3, as DNA: TGCAGTGCTAGAGGTCGACACAACGGGGACGAGCAGTACTTC. This sequence encodes CSARGRHNGDEQYF.

This clonotype was seen more than once but under ten times. J is TRBJ2-4 and V is TRBV5-1; 12 nucleotides agree with TRBD2. Germline lookup yields CDR1 SGHRS and CDR2 YFSETQ. V trimming: 5 bases; J trimming: 0 bases; junction bases outside the gene matches: 9. The length of the CDR3 is 18 residues. CDR3 protein: CASRLAGGLSLAKNIQYF. The CDR3, as DNA: TGCGCCAGCAGGCTAGCGGGAGGGTTATCGCTAGCCAAAAACATTCAGTACTTC. The full variable domain, rest sourced from reference TRBV5-1 and TRBJ2-4, is KAGVTQTPRYLIKTRGQQVTLSCSPISGHRSVSWYQQTPGQGLQFLFEYFSETQRNKGNFPGRFSGRQFSNSRSEMNVSTLELGDSALYLCASRLAGGLSLAKNIQYFGAGTRLSVL.

A few counts support this clonotype. The rearrangement joins TRBV12-3 or TRBV12-4 to TRBJ2-2, with D tentatively TRBD2 (6 bases). The CDR3 has 15 residues. V was clipped by 3 bases and J by 6 bases, with 14 bases between them. The CDR3 DNA follows: TGTGCCAGCAGTTTCGGGAAGGGAGGCTCCGGGGAGCTGTTTTTT. This gives the protein CASSFGKGGSGELFF.

This clonotype was seen a few times. This chain links TRBV30 with TRBJ2-5; TRBD2 matches at 9 bases. CDR1 is GTSNPN and CDR2 is SVGIG in the germline V gene (reference sequence). V lost 3 bases, J lost 5 bases, and 10 bases stayed unmatched. This CDR3 has 15 residues. The CDR3: CAWRGGTSMSETQYF. In DNA form, the CDR3 reads TGTGCCTGGAGAGGTGGGACTAGCATGTCGGAGACCCAGTACTTC.

This clonotype came up many times. This chain joins TRBV29-1 and TRBJ2-5; D gene unclear. Germline assignment: CDR1 SQVTM and CDR2 ANQGSEA. The CDR3 has 12 amino acids. Deletions cut 5 bases from V and 1 base from J, with 8 bases between. The CDR3 sequence: CSVLGVQETQYF. The DNA for the CDR3 is TGCAGCGTTCTTGGAGTCCAAGAGACCCAGTACTTC.